Listed here are 26 T cell receptor beta chains from one sample, sequenced in a study of T cell repertoires in cytomegalovirus infection. TCRdb re-called the reads through MiXCR, storing one row per CDR3 protein. The table shows approximately 500,000 distinct CDR3 sequences, with more than 15% occurring only once. The sample taken for sequencing was CD8+ T cells from PBMCs. The source of these receptors is a human donor in good health (CMV status not recorded). Some clones in this sample may be carry-over from other donors' samples.

This clonotype occurred many times. V gene TRBV10-3 combines with J gene TRBJ2-2; TRBD2 matches at 8 bases. The length of the CDR3 is 15 residues. The ends lost 3 bases at V and 5 bases at J; junction bases unmatched: 5. Germline V CDR1 and CDR2: ENHRY, SYGVKD. CDR3 sequence reads: CAISERSGSTGELFF. Here the CDR3 DNA reads TGTGCCATCAGTGAACGGAGCGGGAGTACCGGGGAGCTGTTTTTT.

The chain links TRBV29-1 to TRBJ2-5, with a weak D call TRBD2 (7 bases). The CDR3 covers 20 residues. Germline-derived CDR1 and CDR2 are SQVTM and ANQGSEA. The V end lost 4 bases, the J end lost 0 bases, and 30 bases lay between the germline ends. The CDR3 sequence is CSVVPSGGGRLVLYQETQYF. The CDR3 DNA sequence: TGCAGCGTTGTTCCCTCTGGGGGGGGGCGACTAGTGCTGTACCAAGAGACCCAGTACTTC.

The sample holds a few counts of this clonotype. V is TRBV7-9 and J is TRBJ2-3; D might be TRBD1 or TRBD2, each matching 5 bases. The ends were cut back, 2 bases at V and 2 bases at J, with 14 bases in the middle. Per the germline V gene, CDR1 is SEHNR and CDR2 is FQNEAQ (reference sequence). This CDR3 is 16 amino acids long. CDR3 in amino acids: CASSLRQGPLTDTQYF. DNA for the CDR3: TGTGCCAGCAGCTTAAGGCAGGGACCACTCACAGATACGCAGTATTTT.

There are many counts of this clonotype. V and J are TRBV7-9 and TRBJ1-1; D gene uncertain. This CDR3 has 15 amino acids. Germline-derived CDR1 and CDR2 are SEHNR and FQNEAQ (reference sequence). The V end lost 5 bases, the J end lost 0 bases, and 13 bases lay between the germline ends. CDR3 sequence: CASSQVTAMNTEAFF. In nucleotides, the CDR3 is TGTGCCAGCAGCCAAGTGACGGCCATGAACACTGAAGCTTTCTTT.

A note on this clonotype: This may stem from a read error, because a much larger clone lies one nucleotide away. The chain couples TRBV4-1 to TRBJ2-1, with D perhaps matching TRBD2 (6 bases). The CDR3 has 17 amino acids. CDR1 is MGHRA, CDR2 YSYEKL, per germline. V lost 0 bases to trimming and J lost 4 bases, with 16 bases between them. DNA of the CDR3: TGCGCCAGCAGCCAAGATGTAGCGGTGGGCCTTTACAATGAGCAGTTCTTC. The encoded protein is CASSQDVAVGLYNEQFF.

This clonotype was counted many times. The V call is TRBV7-3, the J call TRBJ2-5; unclear D gene. The CDR3 has 13 amino acids. The germline CDR1 and CDR2 sequences are SGHTA and FQGTGA. The V end was cut by 1 base, the J end by 2 bases, with 5 bases between. CDR3 DNA sequence: TGTGCCAGCAGCTTAAACTGGCAAGAGACCCAGTACTTC. Translated, it gives CASSLNWQETQYF.

This clonotype was seen a few times. In DNA form, the CDR3 reads TGTGCCAGTAGCGACCTCCAGGGGAACCCAAATCAGCCCCAGCATTTT. This encodes CASSDLQGNPNQPQHF. The chain is built from TRBV19 and TRBJ1-5; maybe TRBD1 (6 bases). Trimming removed 6 bases from V and 4 bases from J, with 19 bases in between. Looked up from germline, CDR1 is LNHDA and CDR2 is SQIVND (reference sequence). This CDR3 region has 16 residues.

This clonotype has at least ten counts. The V call is TRBV11-1, the J call TRBJ2-2, with 10 bases aligning to TRBD2. Trimming cost V 2 bases and J 5 bases; bases outside gene matches: 17. This CDR3 is built from 20 residues. Germline loops: CDR1 SGHAT, CDR2 FQDESV (reference sequence). CDR3 region: CASSLIFSSGRAVWTGELFF. DNA for the CDR3: TGTGCCAGCAGCTTAATTTTTTCCAGCGGGAGGGCCGTTTGGACCGGGGAGCTGTTTTTT. Combining the CDR3 with reference TRBV11-1 and TRBJ2-2 gives the whole variable domain EAEVAQSPRYKITEKSQAVAFWCDPISGHATLYWYRQILGQGPELLVQFQDESVVDDSQLPKDRFSAERLKGVDSTLKIQPAELGDSAMYLCASSLIFSSGRAVWTGELFFGEGSRLTVL.

This clonotype has ten or more counts. The chain couples TRBV7-2 to TRBJ2-7, with TRBD1 matching 9 bases. The CDR3 has 15 residues. V was clipped by 2 bases and J by 2 bases; unmatched bases: 4. CDR1 and CDR2 from the germline V gene are SGHTA and FQGNSA. For the CDR3, the DNA is TGTGCCAGCAGCTTACGGGACAGGGTTACCTACGAGCAGTACTTC. Translating it yields CASSLRDRVTYEQYF.

This rearrangement joins TRBV25-1 to TRBJ2-3; 10 bases are shared with TRBD2. Germline V CDR1 and CDR2: MGHDK, SYGVNS. J lost 3 bases, V lost 1 base, and 10 bases had no gene match. This CDR3 contains 18 residues. The CDR3 reads CASSEWSTSGLRTDTQYF. The DNA of the CDR3 is TGTGCCAGCAGTGAATGGTCGACTAGCGGGTTGAGGACAGATACGCAGTATTTT.

The CDR3 sequence: CASGLVRRGNTEAFF. CDR3 in DNA: TGTGCTAGTGGTTTGGTAAGACGGGGAAACACTGAAGCTTTCTTT. The genes are TRBV12-5 and TRBJ1-1; D uncertain. The CDR3 sequence is 15 residues long. With 0 bases removed from V and 2 bases from J, the gap between germline ends came to 10 bases. Germline CDR1 and CDR2: LGHNT and FRNRAP. The variable domain in full, completed from reference TRBV12-5 and TRBJ1-1, reads DARVTQTPRHKVTEMGQEVTMRCQPILGHNTVFWYRQTMMQGLELLAYFRNRAPLDDSGMPKDRFSAEMPDATLATLKIQPSEPRDSAVYFCASGLVRRGNTEAFFGQGTRLTVV.

The chain is built from TRBV29-1 and TRBJ2-7; D uncertain. Between the trimmed V and J ends, which lost 2 bases and 3 bases, there was a span of 5 bases. Germline assignment: CDR1 SQVTM and CDR2 ANQGSEA. CDR3 length equals 11 residues. CDR3 nucleotides: TGCAGCGTTGAACACAGCTACGAGCAGTACTTC. It is translated as CSVEHSYEQYF.

The table lists this clonotype with a few counts. This chain's CDR3 is CASSQDLGAATNEKLFF. The CDR3 nucleotides are TGTGCCAGCAGCCAAGATTTGGGGGCCGCAACTAATGAAAAACTGTTTTTT. The J gene is TRBJ1-4, the V gene TRBV4-2; TRBD1 might be the D (6 bases). The germline CDR1 and CDR2 sequences are LGHNA and YNFKEQ. The CDR3 has 17 residues. The germline V and J ends were trimmed by 0 bases and 0 bases, with 11 bases remaining between them.

This clonotype was counted ten times or more. V usage is TRBV27 and J usage is TRBJ1-6; no definite D call. The germline V gene has CDR1 MNHEY and CDR2 SMNVEV (reference sequence). V was shortened by 6 bases and J by 10 bases, with 10 bases between the two germline ends. The CDR3 extends over 12 amino acids. The DNA for the CDR3 is TGTGCCAGCAGCTGGATGGGGTCACCCCTCCACTTT. Translating it yields CASSWMGSPLHF.

The rearrangement joins TRBV2 to TRBJ2-3; the match to TRBD2 covers 9 bases. Germline V lookup: CDR1 SNHLY, CDR2 FYNNEI. After removal of 6 bases from V and 0 bases from J, the junction contained 13 bases not matched to a gene. The CDR3 covers 18 residues. The CDR3 loop is CASRPLMGTSTSTDTQYF. The CDR3 DNA reads as TGTGCCAGCAGACCGTTGATGGGGACTAGCACTAGCACAGATACGCAGTATTTT.

In this sample, this clonotype turned up many times. The rearrangement uses TRBV11-2 and TRBJ2-1; D is ambiguous. Germline lookup yields CDR1 SGHAT and CDR2 FQNNGV. V was clipped by 1 base and J by 0 bases, with 10 bases between them. This CDR3 is built from 16 residues. The CDR3 DNA is TGTGCCAGCAGCTTAGGTTACCTGAGCTCCTACAATGAGCAGTTCTTC. This gives the protein CASSLGYLSSYNEQFF.

This clonotype appeared a few times. The J gene is TRBJ1-6, the V gene TRBV2; unclear D gene. Between the trimmed V and J ends, which lost 3 bases and 6 bases, there was a span of 6 bases. The CDR3 is made up of 13 amino acids. The V gene's germline CDR1 is SNHLY and CDR2 FYNNEI. The DNA of the CDR3 is TGTGCCAGCAGTGACGTCAGTAATTCACCCCTCCACTTT. This gives the protein CASSDVSNSPLHF.

This clonotype has a count of ten or more. This chain uses TRBV7-9 with TRBJ2-7; D might be TRBD2 (5 bases). V dropped 5 bases and J dropped 4 bases, with 12 bases sitting between them. The CDR3 length is 13 residues. CDR1 and CDR2 from the germline V gene are SEHNR and FQNEAQ (reference sequence). CDR3 in DNA: TGTGCCAGCAGCGTAGGGAGCGATTACGAGCAGTACTTC. Translated: CASSVGSDYEQYF.

The chain is built from TRBV3-1 and TRBJ2-1, with 9 bases aligning to TRBD2. The length of the CDR3 is 17 residues. Germline V gene data show CDR1 as LGHDT and CDR2 as YNNKEL (reference sequence). J lost 0 bases, V lost 0 bases, and 3 bases had no gene match. The CDR3, as DNA: TGTGCCAGCAGCCAAGACATTAGCGGGAGCTCCTACAATGAGCAGTTCTTC. Translating it yields CASSQDISGSSYNEQFF.

In this sample, this clonotype turned up many times. V usage is TRBV12-3 or TRBV12-4 and J usage is TRBJ2-2; 10 bases are a match to TRBD2. The junction had 7 bases not matched to a gene; V was cut back by 4 bases and J by 5 bases. This CDR3 has 16 amino acids. The CDR3 sequence: CASSSIAGGVTGELFF. CDR3 DNA sequence: TGTGCCAGCAGTTCTATAGCGGGAGGAGTTACCGGGGAGCTGTTTTTT.

This clonotype was found many times. The chain carries TRBV18 and TRBJ2-7, with D perhaps TRBD2 (5 bases). V lost 2 bases, J lost 2 bases, and 13 bases lay in between. CDR1 is KGHSH, CDR2 LQKENI, per germline. The CDR3 runs 15 residues. CDR3 sequence reads: CASSPRTEEAYEQYF. In DNA, the CDR3 is TGTGCCAGCTCACCAAGGACGGAGGAGGCCTACGAGCAGTACTTC.

This clonotype has more than one count but fewer than ten. The chain uses TRBV24-1 and TRBJ2-5; 8 bases are shared with TRBD1. Germline values: CDR1 KGHDR, CDR2 SFDVKD. V gave up 2 bases and J gave up 4 bases; unmatched junction bases: 8. CDR3 length equals 16 residues. The CDR3 DNA reads TGTGCCACCAGTGATTCCGGACAGGGTGTAATAGAGACCCAGTACTTC. The encoded protein is CATSDSGQGVIETQYF.

This clonotype was picked up many times. The chain carries TRBV28 and TRBJ2-1, with 8 bases aligning to TRBD2. Unmatched junction bases numbered 8, after V lost 1 base and J lost 6 bases. CDR1 and CDR2 (germline): MDHEN, SYDVKM. The CDR3 has 16 amino acids. The CDR3 spells CASSLYPGGPSNEQFF. CDR3 in DNA: TGTGCCAGCAGTTTATATCCGGGAGGGCCGAGCAATGAGCAGTTCTTC.

This clonotype was detected only a few times. This chain uses TRBV4-1 with TRBJ1-2, with 7 bases fitting TRBD1. The germline gives CDR1 MGHRA, CDR2 YSYEKL. V gave up 1 base and J gave up 4 bases; unmatched junction bases: 3. CDR3 length equals 14 residues. In DNA form, the CDR3 reads TGCGCCAGCAGCCAAGGAACAGGGGTCTATGGCTACACCTTC. Its translation: CASSQGTGVYGYTF.

V gene TRBV4-1 combines with J gene TRBJ2-7; 11 nucleotides align to TRBD1. Per the germline V gene, CDR1 is MGHRA and CDR2 is YSYEKL. The trim removed 2 bases at V and 1 base at J, leaving 4 bases unmatched. The CDR3 contains 16 residues. The CDR3 DNA reads TGCGCCAGCAGCCAATTGGGACAGGGGGTATCCTACGAGCAGTACTTC. Translated, it gives CASSQLGQGVSYEQYF.

The V gene is TRBV10-3, the J gene TRBJ1-1; TRBD1 might be the D (5 bases). Germline lookup yields CDR1 ENHRY and CDR2 SYGVKD. The CDR3 covers 15 residues. The V end was cut by 2 bases, the J end by 0 bases, with 10 bases between. The CDR3 DNA is TGTGCCATCAGTGAGCCAGGGACCATGAACACTGAAGCTTTCTTT. Translated: CAISEPGTMNTEAFF.